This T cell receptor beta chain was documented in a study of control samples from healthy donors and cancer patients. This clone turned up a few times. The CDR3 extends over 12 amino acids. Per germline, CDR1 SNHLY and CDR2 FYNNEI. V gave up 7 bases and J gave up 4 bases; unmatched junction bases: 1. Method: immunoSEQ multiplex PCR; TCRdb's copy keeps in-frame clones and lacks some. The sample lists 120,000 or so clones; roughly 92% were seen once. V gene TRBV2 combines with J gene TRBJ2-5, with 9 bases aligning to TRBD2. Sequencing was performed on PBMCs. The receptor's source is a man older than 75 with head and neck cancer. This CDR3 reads CASTTSGETQYF. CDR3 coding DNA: TGTGCCAGCACGACTAGCGGAGAGACCCAGTACTTC.